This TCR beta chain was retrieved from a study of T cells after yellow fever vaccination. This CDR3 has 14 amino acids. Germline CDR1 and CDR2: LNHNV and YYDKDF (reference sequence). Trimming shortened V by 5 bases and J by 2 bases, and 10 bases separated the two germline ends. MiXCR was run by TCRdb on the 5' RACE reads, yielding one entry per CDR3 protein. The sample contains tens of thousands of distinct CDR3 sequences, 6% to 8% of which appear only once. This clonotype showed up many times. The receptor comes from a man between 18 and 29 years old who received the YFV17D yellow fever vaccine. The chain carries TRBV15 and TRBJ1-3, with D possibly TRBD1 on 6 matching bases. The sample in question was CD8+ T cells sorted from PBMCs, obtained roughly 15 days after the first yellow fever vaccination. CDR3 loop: CATSSRTAGNTIYF. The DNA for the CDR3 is TGTGCCACCAGCTCCCGGACAGCTGGAAACACCATATATTTT.